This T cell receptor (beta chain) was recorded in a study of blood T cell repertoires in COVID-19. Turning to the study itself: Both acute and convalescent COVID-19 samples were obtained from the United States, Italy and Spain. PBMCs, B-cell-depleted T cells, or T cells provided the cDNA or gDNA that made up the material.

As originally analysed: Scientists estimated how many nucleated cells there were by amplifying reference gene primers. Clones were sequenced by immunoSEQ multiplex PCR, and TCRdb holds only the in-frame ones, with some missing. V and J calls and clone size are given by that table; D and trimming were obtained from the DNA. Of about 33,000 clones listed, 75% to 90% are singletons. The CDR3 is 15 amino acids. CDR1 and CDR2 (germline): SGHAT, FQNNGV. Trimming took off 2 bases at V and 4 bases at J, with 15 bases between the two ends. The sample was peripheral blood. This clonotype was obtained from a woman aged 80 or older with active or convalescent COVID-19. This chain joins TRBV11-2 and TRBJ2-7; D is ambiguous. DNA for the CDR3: TGTGCCAGCAGCTTATTCGGCCAGGTTGTTTACGAGCAGTACTTC. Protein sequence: CASSLFGQVVYEQYF.